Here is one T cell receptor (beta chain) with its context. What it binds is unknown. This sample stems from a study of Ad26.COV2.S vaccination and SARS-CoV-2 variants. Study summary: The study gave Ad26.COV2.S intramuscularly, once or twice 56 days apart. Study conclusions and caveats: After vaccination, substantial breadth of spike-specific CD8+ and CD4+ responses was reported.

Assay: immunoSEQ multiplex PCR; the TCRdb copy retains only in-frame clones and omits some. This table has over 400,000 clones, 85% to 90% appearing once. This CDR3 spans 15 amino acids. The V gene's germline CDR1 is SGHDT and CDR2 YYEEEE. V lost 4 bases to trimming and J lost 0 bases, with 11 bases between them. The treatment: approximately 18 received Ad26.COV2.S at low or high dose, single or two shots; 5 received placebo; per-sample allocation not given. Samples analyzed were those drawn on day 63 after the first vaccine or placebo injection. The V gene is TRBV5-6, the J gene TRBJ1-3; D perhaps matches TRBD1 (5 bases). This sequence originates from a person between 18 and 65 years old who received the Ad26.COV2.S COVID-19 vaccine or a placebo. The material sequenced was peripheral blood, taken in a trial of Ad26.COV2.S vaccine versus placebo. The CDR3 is CASSQGRSSGNTIYF. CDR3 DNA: TGTGCCAGCAGCCAGGGACGAAGCTCTGGAAACACCATATATTTT.